What follows describes a single T cell receptor beta chain. The record originates from a study of breast tumors, draining lymph nodes, adjacent tissues. The lymph nodes were axillary draining lymph nodes from breast cancer patients. The germline V and J ends were trimmed by 0 bases and 5 bases, with 13 bases remaining between them. Germline CDR1 GTSNPN, CDR2 SVGIG (reference sequence). This CDR3 contains 14 residues. One entry per CDR3 protein results from TCRdb running MiXCR on the multiplex PCR reads. The sample has some 170,000 distinct CDR3 sequences, around a third seen once. This TCR came from a female donor with breast cancer. Some clones in this sample may be carry-over from other donors' samples. Sequenced sample: axillary lymph node tissue. V and J are TRBV30 and TRBJ1-1, with D possibly being TRBD1 (6 bases). This CDR3 is CAWSVAGVETEAFF. Written as DNA, the CDR3 is TGTGCCTGGAGTGTGGCAGGGGTCGAGACTGAAGCTTTCTTT.